This TCR beta chain was retrieved from a study of identical twins. Germline CDR1 and CDR2: GTSNPN and SVGIG (reference sequence). There are 14 residues in the CDR3. V dropped 5 bases and J dropped 3; count of bases not matched to a gene: 7. Each CDR3 protein is one row after TCRdb ran MiXCR on the 5' RACE reads. The sample shows 640,000 or so distinct CDR3 sequences, around 6% of them seen only once. This chain connects TRBV30 to TRBJ2-3; 8 bases match TRBD1. This sequence originates from a man aged 18 to 35 in good health. Sequencing was done on a sample of naive T cells sorted from blood. In DNA form, the CDR3 reads TGTGCCTGGGACAGGGGCTCGATGACAGATACGCAGTATTTT. Translated, it gives CAWDRGSMTDTQYF.